The 27 T cell receptor beta chains below all came from one sample that was sequenced in a study of cytomegalovirus exposure and HLA in healthy donors (dated by TCRdb to 2016 to 2017). The library was prepared using the immunoSEQ multiplex PCR assay. TCRdb stores this immuneACCESS table with in-frame sequences only. Part of the clones is absent; in the studies checked, under half of the shortfall reflects unresolved V genes, and no reason is known for the rest. The sample yields about 21,000 clones; 97% were counted once. The ten largest clones capture 8.5% to 10% of the sample. The sample comprised PBMCs. The origin of the receptors is a man aged 25-45 years in good health and CMV-seropositive.

The V gene is TRBV4-3, the J gene TRBJ2-2; TRBD1 is a possible D gene (5 bases). Germline V gene data show CDR1 as LGHNA and CDR2 as YSLEER. Trimming took 1 base from V and 1 from J, leaving 7 bases between them. The CDR3 runs 15 residues. CDR3: CASSQAQGNTGELFF. The CDR3 DNA sequence: TGCGCCAGCAGCCAAGCTCAGGGGAACACCGGGGAGCTGTTTTTT.

The count of this clone is one. This chain links TRBV7-8 with TRBJ1-1; perhaps TRBD1 as D (5 bases). V lost 5 bases and J lost 1, with 11 bases in between. Per the germline V gene, CDR1 is SGHVS and CDR2 is FQNEAQ. The CDR3 spans 14 residues. CDR3 sequence (DNA): TGTGCCAGCAGCACCAGGGAAACGAACACTGAAGCTTTCTTT. Protein: CASSTRETNTEAFF.

The chain carries TRBV7-9 and TRBJ2-3, with 12 positions matching TRBD1. The germline gives CDR1 SEHNR, CDR2 FQNEAQ (reference sequence). The CDR3 covers 16 residues. The V gene end was trimmed by 5 bases and the J gene end by 5 bases; junction bases not matched to a gene: 8. As DNA, the CDR3 is TGTGCCAGCAGCCCCCCGGGACAGGGGGCGGGAGATACGCAGTATTTT. Translating it yields CASSPPGQGAGDTQYF.

The chain recombines TRBV2 with TRBJ1-2, with D tentatively TRBD1 (6 bases). V gave up 7 bases and J gave up 7 bases, with 19 bases separating them. Germline-derived CDR1 and CDR2 are SNHLY and FYNNEI. The CDR3 runs 14 residues. CDR3 loop: CASTREGGGRGYTF. CDR3 coding DNA: TGTGCCAGCACCCGCGAGGGGGGGGGACGTGGCTACACCTTC.

The rearrangement joins TRBV15 to TRBJ2-3, with 8 bases that match TRBD2. CDR1 LNHNV and CDR2 YYDKDF come from the germline V gene (reference sequence). The junction had 0 bases not matched to a gene; V was cut back by 1 base and J by 3 bases. The CDR3 runs to 14 residues. The CDR3 DNA follows: TGTGCCACCAGCAGAGGACTAGCGACAGATACGCAGTATTTT. This gives the protein CATSRGLATDTQYF.

The chain joins TRBV2 to TRBJ1-2; the D gene is possibly TRBD1 (5 bases). The germline V and J ends were trimmed by 8 bases and 7 bases, with 20 bases remaining between them. The CDR3 runs 14 residues. Germline values: CDR1 SNHLY, CDR2 FYNNEI. Written as DNA, the CDR3 is TGTGCCAGCGGGGATAGACAGAGTCGGCTTGGCTACACCTTC. This translates into CASGDRQSRLGYTF.

This sequence joins TRBV4-3 and TRBJ2-7; 11 positions agree with TRBD2. Looked up from germline, CDR1 is LGHNA and CDR2 is YSLEER. V shed 0 bases, J shed 3 bases, and the junction held 7 bases outside the gene matches. CDR3 length equals 17 residues. CDR3 sequence: CASSQDGPLAGDYEQYF. CDR3 bases: TGCGCCAGCAGCCAAGATGGTCCACTAGCGGGAGACTACGAGCAGTACTTC.

The chain couples TRBV4-2 to TRBJ2-3; 11 positions match TRBD2. Germline CDR1 and CDR2: LGHNA and YNFKEQ. This CDR3 has 17 amino acids. The J segment lost 2 bases and the V segment lost 4 bases, leaving 8 bases of the junction unmatched. The CDR3 is CASSPDTSGGNTDTQYF. CDR3 DNA sequence: TGTGCCAGCAGCCCTGACACTAGCGGGGGCAACACAGATACGCAGTATTTT.

J is TRBJ2-7 and V is TRBV5-8; TRBD1 is a possible D gene (6 bases). V lost 4 bases, J lost 5 bases, and 22 bases lay in between. This CDR3 is 16 amino acids long. Germline V CDR1 and CDR2: SGHTS, YDEGEE. The CDR3 sequence: CASSLLGAGVIDEQYF. Here the CDR3 DNA reads TGTGCCAGCAGCCTGTTAGGGGCAGGGGTGATTGACGAGCAGTACTTC.

The genes are TRBV7-2 and TRBJ1-5; TRBD1 is a possible D gene (5 bases). Germline assignment: CDR1 SGHTA and CDR2 FQGNSA. This CDR3 contains 13 residues. The V and J ends lost 4 bases and 5 bases respectively, with 9 bases between them. Here the CDR3 DNA reads TGTGCCAGCAGCTACCGGGGGGATCAGCCCCAGCATTTT. Protein product: CASSYRGDQPQHF.

V and J are TRBV30 and TRBJ1-3; 8 bases map to TRBD1. V lost 5 bases, J lost 4 bases, and 4 bases stayed unmatched. CDR1 is GTSNPN and CDR2 is SVGIG in the germline V gene (reference sequence). The CDR3 has 13 residues. The CDR3 sequence is CAWYRGSGNTIYF. In DNA form, the CDR3 reads TGTGCCTGGTACAGGGGGTCCGGAAACACCATATATTTT.

This clone was observed a single time. The rearrangement links TRBV4-3 to TRBJ2-1, with TRBD2 matching over 7 bases. J lost 4 bases, V lost 1 base, and 7 bases had no gene match. CDR1 LGHNA and CDR2 YSLEER come from the germline V gene. The length of the CDR3 is 16 residues. The CDR3 region is CASSQAGAGEYNEQFF. As DNA, the CDR3 is TGCGCCAGCAGCCAAGCGGGTGCGGGGGAGTACAATGAGCAGTTCTTC.

The chain is built from TRBV29-1 and TRBJ1-3, with D possibly TRBD1 on 6 matching bases. The CDR3 consists of 13 residues. The germline V gene encodes CDR1 SQVTM and CDR2 ANQGSEA. Deletions cut 4 bases from V and 0 bases from J, with 7 bases between. CDR3 in amino acids: CSVGTVSGNTIYF. The CDR3 nucleotides are TGCAGCGTTGGGACAGTCTCTGGAAACACCATATATTTT.

The chain uses TRBV2 and TRBJ2-3; TRBD2 matches 10 bases. Germline CDR1 is SNHLY and CDR2 is FYNNEI. The CDR3 is 17 residues long. Trimming took 7 bases from V and 0 from J; bases not matched to a gene: 10. The CDR3 sequence: CASTRLGLAASTDTQYF. In DNA, the CDR3 is TGTGCCAGCACCCGCCTAGGACTAGCGGCTAGCACAGATACGCAGTATTTT.

The V gene is TRBV7-9, the J gene TRBJ1-5, with 7 bases identical to TRBD1. J gave up 4 bases and V 4 bases, and 7 bases lay outside the gene matches. Looked up from germline, CDR1 is SEHNR and CDR2 is FQNEAQ (reference sequence). The CDR3 is made up of 15 amino acids. This CDR3 reads CASSSTDRPNQPQHF. CDR3 nucleotides: TGTGCCAGCAGCTCGACGGACAGGCCGAATCAGCCCCAGCATTTT.

The chain joins TRBV9 to TRBJ1-1; 9 positions agree with TRBD1. The CDR3 contains 15 residues. V trimming: 4 bases; J trimming: 4 bases; junction bases outside the gene matches: 8. Looked up from germline, CDR1 is SGDLS and CDR2 is YYNGEE. CDR3 sequence: CASSSHQDRGTEAFF. Written as DNA, the CDR3 is TGTGCCAGCAGCTCCCACCAGGACAGGGGCACTGAAGCTTTCTTT.

The rearrangement joins TRBV28 to TRBJ1-5; the match to TRBD1 covers 11 bases. This CDR3 has 13 amino acids. Looked up from germline, CDR1 is MDHEN and CDR2 is SYDVKM. Unmatched junction bases numbered 3, after V lost 5 bases and J lost 9 bases. CDR3 nucleotide sequence: TGTGCCAGCAGTGGACAGGGGGCTGGGCCCCAGCATTTT. Translating it yields CASSGQGAGPQHF.

This chain links TRBV11-2 with TRBJ2-7; 8 bases match TRBD1. The CDR3 runs 14 residues. V was clipped by 3 bases and J by 5 bases; unmatched bases: 6. The germline V gene has CDR1 SGHAT and CDR2 FQNNGV. CDR3 DNA sequence: TGTGCCAGCAGCTTGAGACAGGGGCGCGACGAGCAGTACTTC. It translates to CASSLRQGRDEQYF.

The rearrangement links TRBV6-5 to TRBJ1-2; tentatively, D is TRBD1 (6 bases). The CDR3 has 12 amino acids. V lost 6 bases to trimming and J lost 10 bases, with 15 bases between them. Germline V gives CDR1 MNHEY, CDR2 SVGAGI. The CDR3 spells CASRQGPLLYTF. Here the CDR3 DNA reads TGTGCCAGCAGACAGGGACCTCTTCTCTACACCTTC.

This clone appeared a few times. The J gene is TRBJ2-3, the V gene TRBV27; TRBD2 aligns across 8 bases. Trimming cost V 6 bases and J 3 bases; bases outside gene matches: 14. The CDR3 is 17 amino acids. Germline assignment: CDR1 MNHEY and CDR2 SMNVEV (reference sequence). The CDR3 sequence: CASRSSGLAGETDTQYF. CDR3 DNA sequence: TGTGCCAGCAGATCTAGCGGGTTAGCTGGCGAAACAGATACGCAGTATTTT.

The V call is TRBV7-2, the J call TRBJ1-1; D ambiguous. The length of the CDR3 is 14 residues. CDR1 is SGHTA, CDR2 FQGNSA, per germline. The ends were cut back, 1 base at V and 1 base at J, with 7 bases in the middle. The CDR3 here is CASSLGAGNTEAFF. The DNA of the CDR3 is TGTGCCAGCAGCTTAGGGGCAGGGAACACTGAAGCTTTCTTT.

The chain has TRBV7-3 and TRBJ2-5; 16 bases match TRBD2. The CDR3 loop spans 17 amino acids. Germline V gene lookup returns CDR1 SGHTA and CDR2 FQGTGA. V gave up 3 bases and J gave up 2 bases; unmatched junction bases: 3. CDR3 bases: TGTGCCAGCAGCTTGGGACTAGCGGGAGGGGCACAAGAGACCCAGTACTTC. Protein sequence: CASSLGLAGGAQETQYF.

CDR3 residues: CATSRVSDRGYEQYF. The CDR3 DNA is TGTGCCACCAGCAGAGTGTCGGACAGGGGTTACGAGCAGTACTTC. This chain joins TRBV15 and TRBJ2-7; TRBD1 aligns across 9 bases. The length of the CDR3 is 15 residues. CDR1 LNHNV and CDR2 YYDKDF come from the germline V gene (reference sequence). The trim removed 1 base at V and 4 bases at J, leaving 5 bases unmatched.

CDR3 region: CASSLVSGSGRLNTGELFF. CDR3 DNA sequence: TGTGCCAGCAGCTTAGTCTCGGGTAGCGGGAGGTTGAACACCGGGGAGCTGTTTTTT. The genes are TRBV7-9 and TRBJ2-2, with 10 bases identical to TRBD2. With 1 base clipped from V and 1 base from J, the junction kept 9 bases outside the gene matches. This CDR3 contains 19 residues. CDR1 and CDR2 (germline): SEHNR, FQNEAQ (reference sequence).

The chain recombines TRBV9 with TRBJ2-1; maybe TRBD2 (6 bases). The CDR3 totals 14 residues. V lost 4 bases to trimming and J lost 2 bases, with 10 bases between them. Germline V lookup: CDR1 SGDLS, CDR2 YYNGEE. The CDR3, as DNA: TGTGCCAGCAGCCCCTCGGGGGCCTACAATGAGCAGTTCTTC. Amino acids: CASSPSGAYNEQFF.

CDR3 loop: CASSPSRGTSGSIDEQFF. The DNA for the CDR3 is TGTGCCAGCAGCCCCTCCCGGGGGACTAGCGGGAGTATCGATGAGCAGTTCTTC. V usage is TRBV7-9 and J usage is TRBJ2-1; 14 nucleotides agree with TRBD2. After removal of 5 bases from V and 8 bases from J, the junction contained 14 bases not matched to a gene. This CDR3 has 18 amino acids. CDR1 and CDR2 from the germline V gene are SEHNR and FQNEAQ (reference sequence).

This clone appeared a single time. The chain employs TRBV6-5 and TRBJ2-7; 7 bases agree with TRBD2. CDR1 and CDR2 from the germline V gene are MNHEY and SVGAGI. V was clipped by 2 bases and J by 4 bases; unmatched bases: 5. The CDR3 spans 14 residues. The CDR3 coding sequence is TGTGCCAGCAGTTACCGGGAGGTGGGTTACGAGCAGTACTTC. Its protein is CASSYREVGYEQYF.